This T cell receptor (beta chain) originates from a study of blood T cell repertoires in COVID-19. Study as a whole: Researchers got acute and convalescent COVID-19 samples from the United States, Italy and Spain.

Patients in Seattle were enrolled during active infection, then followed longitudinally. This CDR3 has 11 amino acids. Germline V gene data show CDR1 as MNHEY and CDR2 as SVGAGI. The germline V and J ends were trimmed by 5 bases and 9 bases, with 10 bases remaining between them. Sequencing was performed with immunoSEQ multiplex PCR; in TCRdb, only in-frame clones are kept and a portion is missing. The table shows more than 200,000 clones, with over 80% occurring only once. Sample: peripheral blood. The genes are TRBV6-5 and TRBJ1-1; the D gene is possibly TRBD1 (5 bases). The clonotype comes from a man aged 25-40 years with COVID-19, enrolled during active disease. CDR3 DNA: TGTGCCAGCAGTATGGGACTTAAAGCTTTCTTT. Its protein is CASSMGLKAFF.